This TCR beta chain was observed in a study of blood T cell repertoires in COVID-19. Across the whole study: Donors in the United States, Italy and Spain gave samples during acute or convalescent COVID-19. The cDNA or gDNA used as material had been derived from T cells, B-cell-depleted T cells, or PBMCs.

V lost 9 bases to trimming and J lost 5 bases; unmatched junction nucleotides: 11. The CDR3 covers 14 residues. Germline CDR1 and CDR2: SGHNT and YYREEE (reference sequence). Sequencing was performed with immunoSEQ multiplex PCR; in TCRdb, only in-frame clones are kept and a portion is missing. The data hold about 85,000 clones, with around 85% observed a single time. The clonotype was recovered from a man between 60 and 75 years old with acute or convalescent COVID-19. Material for sequencing was peripheral blood. The chain couples TRBV5-4 to TRBJ2-5, with TRBD1 matching 9 bases. The CDR3 here is CATNTQGARETQYF. CDR3 sequence (DNA): TGTGCCACCAACACACAGGGGGCGCGGGAGACCCAGTACTTC.